This T cell receptor (beta chain) was identified in a study of blood T cell repertoires in COVID-19 (dated by TCRdb to about 2020). Regarding the research as a whole: Samples covering the acute and convalescent phases of COVID-19 were provided by collaborators in the United States, Italy and Spain. The prospective study material was composed of cDNA or gDNA derived from T cells, B-cell-depleted T cells, or PBMCs. The dataset comprised deeply sampled blood TCRbeta repertoires from subjects exposed to, actively infected with, or recovered from COVID-19. The repertoires were made available in a free public database intended to serve as a resource for research on the immune response to SARS-CoV-2. The samples were drawn from two sources: the first 160 participants of the ongoing ImmuneRACE study, and some 1,300 subjects contributed by 6 global collaborators. A de-identified subject ID, COVID-19 status, age in years and sex were almost always included in the sample metadata. HLA class I and class II types, where available, came from metadata supplied by the sample provider rather than from assay-based typing. Here is what the overall study found, with its caveats: Clinical and demographic metadata were provided uncurated, with the amount varying by source and participant.

In Seattle, one collaborating source enrolled patients while the infection was active and tracked those patients longitudinally over the course of disease. The collaborating institutions used their own protocols to collect whole blood in K2EDTA tubes. For TCRbeta analysis, collaborators shipped samples as frozen whole blood, isolated PBMCs, or DNA extracted from either of those sample types. Comments on this clone: Its antigen is currently not known. No base-level quality is on record; no much larger clone is a single base apart.

Sequences SNHLY (CDR1) and FYNNEI (CDR2) are obtained from the germline V gene. The CDR3 sequence holds 15 residues, the cysteine and phenylalanine included. This entry keeps only the CDR3 DNA: 45 bases, framed from base 1. Ends trimmed: V by 7 bases, J by 5 bases; bases unmatched to a gene: 10. TCRbeta CDR3 regions were amplified from genomic DNA by means of the immunoSEQ Assay, a bias-controlled multiplex PCR. The authors' pipeline ran thus. Nucleated cell counts per sample were estimated from amplification of reference gene primers within the assay. To quantify the absolute abundance of each unique TCRbeta CDR3 rearrangement, sequence reads were collapsed and filtered. For each sample, productive Simpson clonality was calculated by taking the square root of Simpson's diversity index across productive rearrangements. This immuneACCESS table, as held by TCRdb, lists in-frame sequences with V and J called but not all clones. Of the missing ones, under half trace to an unresolved V gene in checked studies; the others have no known cause. V and J calls plus clone size are reproduced from that table; the DNA served to infer D and trimming. The sample yields over 450,000 clones; roughly nine tenths were counted once. Together, the top ten hold less than 9.5% of the sample.

The sequence joins TRBV2 to TRBJ2-5, with 10 bases matching TRBD2. The clonotype originates from a woman in her forties or fifties with COVID-19, enrolled during active disease. Sequenced sample: peripheral blood. The encoded CDR3 is CASKERGGSGETQYF. The DNA sequence is given as TGTGCCAGCAAGGAGCGGGGGGGTTCAGGGGAGACCCAGTACTTC.